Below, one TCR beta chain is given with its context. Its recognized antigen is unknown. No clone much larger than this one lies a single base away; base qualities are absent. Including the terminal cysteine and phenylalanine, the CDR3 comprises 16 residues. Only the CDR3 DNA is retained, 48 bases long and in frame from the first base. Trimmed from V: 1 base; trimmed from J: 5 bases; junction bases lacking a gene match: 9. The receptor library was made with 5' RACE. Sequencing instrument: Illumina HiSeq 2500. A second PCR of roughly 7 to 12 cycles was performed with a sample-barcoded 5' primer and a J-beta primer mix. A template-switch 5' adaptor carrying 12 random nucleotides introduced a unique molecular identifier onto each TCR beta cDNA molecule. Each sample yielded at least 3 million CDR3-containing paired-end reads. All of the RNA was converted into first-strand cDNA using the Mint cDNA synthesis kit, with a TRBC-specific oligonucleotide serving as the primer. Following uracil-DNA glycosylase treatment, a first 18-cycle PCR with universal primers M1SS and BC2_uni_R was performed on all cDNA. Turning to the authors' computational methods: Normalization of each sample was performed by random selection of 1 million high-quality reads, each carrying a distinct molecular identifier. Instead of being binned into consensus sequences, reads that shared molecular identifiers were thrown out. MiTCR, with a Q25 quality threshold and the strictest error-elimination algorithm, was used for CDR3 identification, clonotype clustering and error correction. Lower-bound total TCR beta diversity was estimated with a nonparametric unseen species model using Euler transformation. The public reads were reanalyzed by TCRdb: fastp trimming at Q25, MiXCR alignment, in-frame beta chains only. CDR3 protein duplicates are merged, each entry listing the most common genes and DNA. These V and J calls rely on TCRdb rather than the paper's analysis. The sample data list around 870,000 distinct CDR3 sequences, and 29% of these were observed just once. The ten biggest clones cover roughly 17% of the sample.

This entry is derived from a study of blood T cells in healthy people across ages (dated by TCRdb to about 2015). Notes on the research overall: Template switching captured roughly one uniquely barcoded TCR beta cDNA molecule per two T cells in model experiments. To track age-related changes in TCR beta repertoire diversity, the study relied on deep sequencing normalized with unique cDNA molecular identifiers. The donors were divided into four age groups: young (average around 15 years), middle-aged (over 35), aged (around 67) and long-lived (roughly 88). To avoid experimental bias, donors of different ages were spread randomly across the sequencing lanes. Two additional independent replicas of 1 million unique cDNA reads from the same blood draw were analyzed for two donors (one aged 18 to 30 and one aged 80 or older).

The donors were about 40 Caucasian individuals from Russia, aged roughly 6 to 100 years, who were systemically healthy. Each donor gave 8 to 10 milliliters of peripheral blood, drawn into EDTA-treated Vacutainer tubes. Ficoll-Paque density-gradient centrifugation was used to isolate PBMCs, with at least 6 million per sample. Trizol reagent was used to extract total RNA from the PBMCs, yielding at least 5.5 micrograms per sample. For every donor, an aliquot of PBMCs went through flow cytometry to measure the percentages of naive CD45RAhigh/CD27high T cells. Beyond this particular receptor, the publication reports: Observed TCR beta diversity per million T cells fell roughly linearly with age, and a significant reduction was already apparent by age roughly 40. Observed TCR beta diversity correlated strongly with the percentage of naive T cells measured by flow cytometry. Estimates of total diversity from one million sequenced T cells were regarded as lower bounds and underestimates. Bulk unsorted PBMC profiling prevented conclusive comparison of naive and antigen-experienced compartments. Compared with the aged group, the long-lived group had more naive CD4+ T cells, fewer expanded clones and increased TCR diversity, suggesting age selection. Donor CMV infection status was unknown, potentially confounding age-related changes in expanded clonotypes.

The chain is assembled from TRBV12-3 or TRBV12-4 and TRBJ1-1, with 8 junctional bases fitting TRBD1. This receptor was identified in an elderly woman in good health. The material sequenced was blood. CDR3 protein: CASSLGRQGKGTEAFF. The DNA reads TGTGCCAGCAGTTTAGGCCGACAGGGGAAAGGAACTGAAGCTTTCTTT.